The rows below give T cell receptor beta chains drawn from one sample of a study of T cells in Graves' hyperthyroidism and ophthalmopathy. From the multiplex PCR reads, TCRdb called clonotypes with MiXCR, one entry per CDR3 protein. This table holds around 260,000 distinct CDR3 sequences, less than 30% found once. The material sequenced was blood. The receptors were gathered from a middle-aged man with Graves' hyperthyroidism that later progressed to Graves' ophthalmopathy. Both conserved end residues are trimmed from each CDR3. Size is stated for part of the rows, as once, few or many counts, or as a class when the clone is expanded.

TRBV15,TRBJ2-7,many,11,ATSRERGIEQY
TRBV6-5,TRBJ2-5,many,12,ASRVNAVRETQY
TRBV15,TRBJ2-5,once,11,ASSVRELETQY
TRBV6-5,TRBJ1-1,few,12,ASSYSKVNTEAF
TRBV12-3/TRBV12-4,TRBJ1-3,many,11,ASSFDSGNTIY
TRBV4-1,TRBJ1-1,many,11,ASSHPQLSEAF
TRBV6-5,TRBJ1-1,many,11,ASSWREGAEAF
TRBV27,TRBJ2-7,many,14,ASSPNGVARTYEQY
TRBV4-1,TRBJ2-5,many,12,ASSHPATQETQY
TRBV12-3/TRBV12-4,TRBJ1-5,-,10,ASNKLGQPQH
TRBV20-1,TRBJ1-2,many,11,SADRRFDYGYT
TRBV20-1,TRBJ1-5,many,11,SARGGRAQPQH
TRBV6-5,TRBJ2-7,many,9,ASDKFYEQY
TRBV20-1,TRBJ1-6,many,11,SASRTGNSPLH
TRBV20-1,TRBJ2-7,many,12,SARARDRTYEQY
TRBV5-1,TRBJ2-7,many,13,ASSATGAPEYEQY
TRBV28,TRBJ2-4,many,13,ASSFRGVTKNIQY
TRBV7-9,TRBJ2-7,many,10,ASSTRFREQY
TRBV12-3/TRBV12-4,TRBJ2-2,many,13,ASSFFGGYTGELF
TRBV30,TRBJ1-2,-,11,AWGRGGWYGYT
TRBV4-2,TRBJ1-2,many,13,ASSQGTGTVYGYT
TRBV14,TRBJ2-4,many,17,ASPDLGTGGRSAKNIQY
TRBV6-1,TRBJ2-7,-,10,ASKPRGYEQY
TRBV2,TRBJ2-5,many,9,ASTEKETQY
TRBV19,TRBJ1-5,-,13,ASSIRVLRDQPQQ
TRBV19,TRBJ1-2,many,13,ASSIEGSSRYGYT
TRBV28,TRBJ1-5,many,13,ASTTDMRFNQPQH